This is a list of T cell receptor beta chains from one sample in a study of early T cells in non-severe SARS-CoV-2 infection. TCRdb redid the calling of the 5' RACE reads with MiXCR, one entry per CDR3 protein. The table records 45,000 to 55,000 distinct CDR3 sequences, less than 15% of them present only once. Sequencing was carried out using whole blood. These receptor sequences come from an adult who was a healthcare worker with PCR-confirmed SARS-CoV-2 infection or an uninfected control (not recorded which). Both conserved end residues are part of each CDR3. A D gene is named only where the DNA matches it firmly. Not every row has a clone size; where given, it reads once, few, many or a size class.

>few|TRBJ2-1|NA|15|TRBV20-1
TGCAGTGCTGTCCACAGGGCCCGCTCCTACAATGAGCAGTTCTTC
CSAVHRARSYNEQFF
>NA|TRBJ1-1|NA|13|TRBV3-1
TGTGCCAGCAGCCTGTATCGTTTCACTGAAGCTTTCTTT
CASSLYRFTEAFF
>many|TRBJ1-1|NA|15|TRBV18
TGTGCCAGCTCACCACCCAGCGGGGTGTATTCTGAAGCTTTCTTT
CASSPPSGVYSEAFF
>NA|TRBJ1-1|NA|18|TRBV5-5
TGTGCCAGCACCACCGAGGGGAGACAGCAATTAATGAACACTGAAGCTTTCTTT
CASTTEGRQQLMNTEAFF
>few|TRBJ2-2|TRBD1|16|TRBV19
TGTGCCAGTAGTATCATCACAGGGGCGAACACCGGGGAGCTGTTTTTT
CASSIITGANTGELFF
>many|TRBJ2-7|NA|12|TRBV7-9
TGTGCCAGCAGCGAAAAGTCGGACGAGCAGTACTTC
CASSEKSDEQYF
>NA|TRBJ2-5|NA|14|TRBV7-2
TGTGCCAGCAGCTTAAACGGGGGAACAGAGACCCAGTACTTC
CASSLNGGTETQYF
>NA|TRBJ1-1|NA|15|TRBV6-6
TGTGCCAGCAGTCTCCGACGCGGTACGAACACTGAAGCTTTCTTT
CASSLRRGTNTEAFF
>many|TRBJ1-2|NA|13|TRBV30
TGTGCCTGGAGCCTAGGAGCAGTCTATGGCTACACCTTC
CAWSLGAVYGYTF
>NA|TRBJ2-4|NA|13|TRBV20-1
TGCAGTGCTAGAACTGTAGGGGGAAACATTCAGTACTTC
CSARTVGGNIQYF
>NA|TRBJ2-7|NA|13|TRBV20-1
TGCAGTGCTAGAGACCAGATGACCTACGAGCAGTACTTC
CSARDQMTYEQYF
>NA|TRBJ1-1|NA|13|TRBV9
TGTGCCAGCAGCCCTAGCCCACCCCGGACAGCTTTCTTT
CASSPSPPRTAFF
>NA|TRBJ2-2|NA|15|TRBV5-5
TGTGTCAGCAGCTTGTTCCCAGTCAGCACCGGGGAGCTGTTTTTT
CVSSLFPVSTGELFF
>few|TRBJ1-4|NA|15|TRBV4-2
TGTGCCAGCAGCCAAGATGCCAGGAATAATGAAAAACTGTTTTTT
CASSQDARNNEKLFF
>many|TRBJ2-6|TRBD1|17|TRBV5-6
TGTGCCAGCAGCTGGGGCACAGGGGCTTCAGGGGCCAACGTCCTGACTTTC
CASSWGTGASGANVLTF
>few|TRBJ2-3|NA|16|TRBV7-6
TGTGCCAGCAGCGTAGCCGGACAGCCCACCACAGATACGCAGTATTTT
CASSVAGQPTTDTQYF
>few|TRBJ2-5|NA|12|TRBV20-1
TGCAGTGCTAGAGTCGCTGCGGAGACCCAGTACTTC
CSARVAAETQYF
>NA|TRBJ1-6|NA|14|TRBV9
TGTGCCAGCAGCGTAGGACAGGCCGATTCACCCCTCCACTTT
CASSVGQADSPLHF
>many|TRBJ1-5|NA|14|TRBV12-3/TRBV12-4
TGTGCCAGCAGTCCTTTTAGGGTCAATCAGCCCCAGCATTTT
CASSPFRVNQPQHF
>many|TRBJ2-3|NA|16|TRBV6-5
TGTGCCAGCAGTTACTCGTTTAGTCCCGGGGGAGATACGCAGTATTTT
CASSYSFSPGGDTQYF
>NA|TRBJ2-7|NA|15|TRBV7-6
TGTGCCAGCAGCTTAACCGGGACACCCACCTACGAGCAGTACTTC
CASSLTGTPTYEQYF
>many|TRBJ2-3|NA|14|TRBV20-1
TGCAGTGCTACACGCGGCGGACTCACAGATACGCAGTATTTT
CSATRGGLTDTQYF
>NA|TRBJ2-5|NA|14|TRBV5-1
TGCGCCAGCAGCTTTCTGGCCAAGCAAGAGACCCAGTACTTC
CASSFLAKQETQYF
>NA|TRBJ1-6|NA|15|TRBV9
TGTGCCAGCAGCGTAGCCGGGGGGGCCGGTTCACCCCTCCACTTT
CASSVAGGAGSPLHF
>many|TRBJ1-1|NA|13|TRBV20-1
TGCAGTGCTGGCGGGAGGCTGAACACTGAAGCTTTCTTT
CSAGGRLNTEAFF
>NA|TRBJ2-3|TRBD1|21|TRBV4-1
TGCGCCAGCAGCGGGTCCCCCTTGACAGCGGGGACAGGGGCCAGCACAGATACGCAGTATTTT
CASSGSPLTAGTGASTDTQYF
>many|TRBJ1-6|NA|14|TRBV11-2
TGTGCCAGCAGCTTAGGATGGACACGGGGATCCTCTCACTTT
CASSLGWTRGSSHF
>many|TRBJ1-1|NA|17|TRBV14
TGTGCCAGCAGCCAAGATGGCTCGTCCTTAAAGAACACTGAAGCTTTCTTT
CASSQDGSSLKNTEAFF